The T cell receptor (beta chain) described here comes from a study of cytomegalovirus exposure and HLA in healthy donors. Vbeta (60) and Jbeta (13) primers were used in the PCR. Sequencing used immunoSEQ multiplex PCR; TCRdb keeps in-frame clones, though not all of them. The data contain around 98,000 clones, around 68% of them singletons. The V and J ends lost 4 bases and 10 bases, in that order; junction bases with no gene match: 11. The germline V gene encodes CDR1 MNHNS and CDR2 SASEGT. The CDR3 contains 15 residues. The source is a female donor in good health and CMV-seronegative. The sample comprised PBMCs. The chain carries TRBV6-1 and TRBJ1-5; 9 bases fit TRBD1. In nucleotides, the CDR3 is TGTGCCAGCAGTGGACCGGGACAGGGTGTCGGCCCCCAGCATTTT. It encodes CASSGPGQGVGPQHF.